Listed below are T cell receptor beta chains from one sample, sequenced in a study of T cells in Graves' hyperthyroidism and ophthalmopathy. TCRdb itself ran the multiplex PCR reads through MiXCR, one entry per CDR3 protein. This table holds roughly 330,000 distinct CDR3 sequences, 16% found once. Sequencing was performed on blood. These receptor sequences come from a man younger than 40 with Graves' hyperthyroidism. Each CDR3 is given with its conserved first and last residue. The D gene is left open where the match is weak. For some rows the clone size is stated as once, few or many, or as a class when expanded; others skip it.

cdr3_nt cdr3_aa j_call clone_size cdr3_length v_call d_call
TGTGCCAGCAGTGACTGGACAGGGTCCGGAAACACCATATATTTT CASSDWTGSGNTIYF TRBJ1-3 - 15 TRBV25-1 TRBD1
TGTGCCAGCAACTTAGGTGTTCTCCCGTCGTCGGGAGAAAAACTGTTTTTT CASNLGVLPSSGEKLFF TRBJ1-4 - 17 TRBV5-5 -
TGTGCAGTACAGGGGGAAGTAAGTCAGCCCCAGCATTTT CAVQGEVSQPQHF TRBJ1-5 - 13 TRBV24-1 TRBD1
TGTGCCTGGAGTGACTCAGGGGGGTACGGCTACACCTTC CAWSDSGGYGYTF TRBJ1-2 many 13 TRBV30 TRBD1
TGTGCCAGCAGTGTGGGACTAGCGGGAGGAAGCACAGATACGCAGTATTTT CASSVGLAGGSTDTQYF TRBJ2-3 many 17 TRBV28 TRBD2
TGCAGTGCTAGAGATCATGACAGGGGGACTGAAGCTTTCTTT CSARDHDRGTEAFF TRBJ1-1 many 14 TRBV20-1 TRBD1
TGTGCCAGCAGCCCATTGGACAGGCAAGAGACCCAGTACTTC CASSPLDRQETQYF TRBJ2-5 many 14 TRBV14 TRBD1
TGCGCCAGCAGCCAAGTGGGGACAGGGCTTAGGAATGGCTACACCTTC CASSQVGTGLRNGYTF TRBJ1-2 - 16 TRBV4-1 TRBD1
TGTGCCAGCAGCCAAACGGACAGAGCCAATGAGCAGTTCTTC CASSQTDRANEQFF TRBJ2-1 many 14 TRBV27 -
TGTGCCGGTGCGCGGGACACAGTTAATGAAAAACTGTTTTTT CAGARDTVNEKLFF TRBJ1-4 many 14 TRBV30 -
TGCAGTGCTAGAGACGGACAGGGGTACTACGAGCAGTACTTC CSARDGQGYYEQYF TRBJ2-7 - 14 TRBV20-1 TRBD1
TGTGCCAGCAGCCCTTCGGGGATTAGGGATACGCAGTATTTT CASSPSGIRDTQYF TRBJ2-3 many 14 TRBV7-2 -
TGCGCCAGCAGGGAGAAGGTGGGACTCCAGGAGACCCAGTACTTC CASREKVGLQETQYF TRBJ2-5 many 15 TRBV10-2 -
TGTGCCAGCAGCACAATGGAATACGGGGAGCTGTTTTTT CASSTMEYGELFF TRBJ2-2 - 13 TRBV7-8 -
TGCAGTGCGAGCGACCGGGGCGACTATGGCTACACCTTC CSASDRGDYGYTF TRBJ1-2 - 13 TRBV20-1 -
TGCAGTGCTCATGGACAGGAATCCTACGAGCAGTACTTC CSAHGQESYEQYF TRBJ2-7 few 13 TRBV20-1 TRBD1
TGTGCCAGCAGCTTAATTAGGGCCGGGGAGCTGTTTTTT CASSLIRAGELFF TRBJ2-2 - 13 TRBV7-8 -
TGCAGTGCCGTCACAGGGGACAGTGAAGCTTTCTTT CSAVTGDSEAFF TRBJ1-1 many 12 TRBV20-1 TRBD1
TGTGCCAGCAGGGGGGGAATTTACAACACCGGGGAGCTGTTTTTT CASRGGIYNTGELFF TRBJ2-2 few 15 TRBV27 -
TGTGCCAGCAGTTTAGGAGGCTACGAGCAGTACTTC CASSLGGYEQYF TRBJ2-7 many 12 TRBV5-1 -
TGTGCCAGCAGGACGGACAGGGGGCTCGGTGAGCAGTTCTTC CASRTDRGLGEQFF TRBJ2-1 - 14 TRBV7-8 TRBD1
TGCAGTGCTAGAGTCCGGGGGGGTCAGTACTTC CSARVRGGQYF TRBJ2-5 many 11 TRBV20-1 TRBD2
TGTGCTAGTGGTCAGACCGGGCCTTCCTACAATGAGCAGTTCTTC CASGQTGPSYNEQFF TRBJ2-1 many 15 TRBV12-5 -
TGTGCCAGCAGCTCGCGACTAGCGGGAGGGCTCACAGATACGCAGTATTTT CASSSRLAGGLTDTQYF TRBJ2-3 few 17 TRBV7-9 TRBD2
TGTGCCAGCAGTTTAAAGGGGCCTGGAAACACCATATATTTT CASSLKGPGNTIYF TRBJ1-3 - 14 TRBV12-3/TRBV12-4 -
TGCAGTGCTAGAGTGACAGACAGGGGCGATGGCTACACCTTC CSARVTDRGDGYTF TRBJ1-2 many 14 TRBV20-1 TRBD1
TGTGCCAGCAGCCCCCGACAGGCCCTGAACACTGAAGCTTTCTTT CASSPRQALNTEAFF TRBJ1-1 many 15 TRBV11-2 -
TGTGCCAGCAGCTTAGTGACTAGCGGGAGGAATGAGCAGTTCTTC CASSLVTSGRNEQFF TRBJ2-1 - 15 TRBV11-2 TRBD2
TGCAGTGCTCCCCGGACAGGGATGCCCGGGGAGCTGTTTTTT CSAPRTGMPGELFF TRBJ2-2 few 14 TRBV20-1 TRBD1
TGCAGCGTTGTTGACTACGAGCAGTACTTC CSVVDYEQYF TRBJ2-7 many 10 TRBV29-1 -
TGCAGTGCTACCAGTGGGGACCTCAGGACTGAAGCTTTCTTT CSATSGDLRTEAFF TRBJ1-1 many 14 TRBV20-1 -
TGCGCCAGCAGCCAAGATTTAGTGGGGACCGTCGGAAGACCCCAGCATTTT CASSQDLVGTVGRPQHF TRBJ1-5 - 17 TRBV4-1 -
TGCGCCAGCGCGGAGGTTTCGAACACTGAAGCTTTCTTT CASAEVSNTEAFF TRBJ1-1 many 13 TRBV5-1 -
TGCAGTGCTGTCGGGGGACACCTCACCGGGGAGCTGTTTTTT CSAVGGHLTGELFF TRBJ2-2 - 14 TRBV20-1 -
TGTGCCATCAGTGAAAGTAGGACATCGTACCAAGAGACCCAGTACTTC CAISESRTSYQETQYF TRBJ2-5 many 16 TRBV10-3 -
TGTGCCAGCAGCCCCCTCGGGGGGTGGGACCAAGAGACCCAGTACTTC CASSPLGGWDQETQYF TRBJ2-5 many 16 TRBV3-1 TRBD2
TGTGCCAGCAGTTTAATTGACGGGCTAGCCAAAAACATTCAGTACTTC CASSLIDGLAKNIQYF TRBJ2-4 many 16 TRBV28 -
TGTGCCTGGAGTACGACGGGCCTTAGCACAGATACGCAGTATTTT CAWSTTGLSTDTQYF TRBJ2-3 many 15 TRBV30 -